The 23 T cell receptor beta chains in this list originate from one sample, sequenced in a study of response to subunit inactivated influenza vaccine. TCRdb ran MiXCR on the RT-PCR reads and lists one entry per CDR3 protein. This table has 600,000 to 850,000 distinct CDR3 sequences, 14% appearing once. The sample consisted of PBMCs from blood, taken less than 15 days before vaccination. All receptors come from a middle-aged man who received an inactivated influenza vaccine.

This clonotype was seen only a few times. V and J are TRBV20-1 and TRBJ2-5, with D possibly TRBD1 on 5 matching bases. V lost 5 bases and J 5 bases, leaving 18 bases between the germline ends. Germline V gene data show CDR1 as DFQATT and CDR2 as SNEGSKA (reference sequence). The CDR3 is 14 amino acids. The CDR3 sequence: CSARRAQGGETQYF. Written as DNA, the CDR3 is TGCAGTGCTCGAAGGGCCCAGGGCGGTGAGACCCAGTACTTC.

The CDR3 sequence: CSTSTSGSGAGELFF. CDR3 DNA: TGCAGCACGAGTACTAGCGGGAGTGGGGCCGGGGAGCTGTTTTTT. The chain has TRBV20-1 and TRBJ2-2, with TRBD2 matching 11 bases. The CDR3 consists of 15 residues. Per germline, CDR1 DFQATT and CDR2 SNEGSKA (reference sequence).

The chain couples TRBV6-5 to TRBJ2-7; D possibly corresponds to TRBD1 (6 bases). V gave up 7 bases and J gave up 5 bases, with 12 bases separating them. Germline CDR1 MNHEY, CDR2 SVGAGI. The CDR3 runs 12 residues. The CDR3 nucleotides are TGTGCCAGCAAGACAGGTTATAACGAGCAGTACTTC. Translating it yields CASKTGYNEQYF.

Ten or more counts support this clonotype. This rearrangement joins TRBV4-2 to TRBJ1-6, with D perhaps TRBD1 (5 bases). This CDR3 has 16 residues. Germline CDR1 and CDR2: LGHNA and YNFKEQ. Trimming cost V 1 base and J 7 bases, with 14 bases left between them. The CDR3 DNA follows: TGTGCCAGCAGCCAAGGGGGCTCAGGGTTAAATTCACCCCTCCACTTT. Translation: CASSQGGSGLNSPLHF.

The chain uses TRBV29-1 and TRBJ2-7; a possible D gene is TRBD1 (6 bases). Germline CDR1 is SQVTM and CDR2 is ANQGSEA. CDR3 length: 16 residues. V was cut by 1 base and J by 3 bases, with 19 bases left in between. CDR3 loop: CSVEGVIRGHIYEQYF. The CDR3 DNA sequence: TGCAGCGTTGAAGGGGTCATCAGGGGCCACATCTACGAGCAGTACTTC.

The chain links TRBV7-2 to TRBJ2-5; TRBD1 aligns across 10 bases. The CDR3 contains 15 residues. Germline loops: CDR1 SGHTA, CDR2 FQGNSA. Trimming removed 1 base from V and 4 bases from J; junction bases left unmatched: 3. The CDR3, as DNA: TGTGCCAGCAGCTTAGGGTGGACAGGGGGAGAGACCCAGTACTTC. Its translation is CASSLGWTGGETQYF.

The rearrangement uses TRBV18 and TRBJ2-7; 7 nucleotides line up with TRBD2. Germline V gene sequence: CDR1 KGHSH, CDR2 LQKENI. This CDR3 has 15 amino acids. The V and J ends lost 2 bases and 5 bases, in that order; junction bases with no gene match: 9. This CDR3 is CASSPSSGSLNEQYF. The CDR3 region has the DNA TGTGCCAGCTCACCAAGTAGCGGGTCCCTTAACGAGCAGTACTTC.

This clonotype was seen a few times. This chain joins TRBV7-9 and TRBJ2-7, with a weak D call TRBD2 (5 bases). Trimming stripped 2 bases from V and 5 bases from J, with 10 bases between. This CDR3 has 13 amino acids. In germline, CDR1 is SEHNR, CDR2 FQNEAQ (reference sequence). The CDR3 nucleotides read TGTGCCAGCAGCTTAATGGCCGGGGACGAGCAGTACTTC. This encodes CASSLMAGDEQYF.

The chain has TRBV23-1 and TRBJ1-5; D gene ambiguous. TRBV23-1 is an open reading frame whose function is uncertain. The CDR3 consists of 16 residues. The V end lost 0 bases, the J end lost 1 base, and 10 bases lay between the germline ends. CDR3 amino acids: CASSQSVEESNQPQHF. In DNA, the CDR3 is TGCGCCAGCAGTCAATCGGTTGAGGAAAGCAATCAGCCCCAGCATTTT.

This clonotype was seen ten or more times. CDR3: CSVAGGGSSYEQYF. CDR3 nucleotides: TGCAGCGTTGCCGGTGGAGGGTCATCCTACGAGCAGTACTTC. The rearrangement joins TRBV29-1 to TRBJ2-7, with D possibly TRBD2 on 6 matching bases. Germline V gene lookup returns CDR1 SQVTM and CDR2 ANQGSEA. The CDR3 runs to 14 residues. Trimming left V 4 bases short and J 1 base short, with 14 bases between.

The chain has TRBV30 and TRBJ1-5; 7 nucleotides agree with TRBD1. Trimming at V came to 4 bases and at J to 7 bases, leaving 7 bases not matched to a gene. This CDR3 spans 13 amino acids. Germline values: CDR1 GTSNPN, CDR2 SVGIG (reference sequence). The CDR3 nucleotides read TGTGCCTGGAAAGGGGGCGCGGGGCAGCCCCAGCATTTT. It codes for CAWKGGAGQPQHF. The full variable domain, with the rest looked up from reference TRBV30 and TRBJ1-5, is SQTIHQWPATLVQPVGSPLSLECTVEGTSNPNLYWYRQAAGRGLQLLFYSVGIGQISSEVPQNLSASRPQDRQFILSSKKLLLSDSGFYLCAWKGGAGQPQHFGDGTRLSIL.

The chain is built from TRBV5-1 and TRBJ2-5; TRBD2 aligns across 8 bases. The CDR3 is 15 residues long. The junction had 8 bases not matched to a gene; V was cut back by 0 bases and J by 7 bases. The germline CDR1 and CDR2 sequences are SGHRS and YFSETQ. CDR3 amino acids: CASSLAGLAGSTQYF. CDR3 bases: TGCGCCAGCAGCTTGGCCGGCTTAGCGGGATCGACCCAGTACTTC.

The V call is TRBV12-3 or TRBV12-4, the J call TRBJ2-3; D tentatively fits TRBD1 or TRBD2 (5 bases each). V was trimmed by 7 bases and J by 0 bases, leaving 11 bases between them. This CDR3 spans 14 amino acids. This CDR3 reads CASNSGPSTDTQYF. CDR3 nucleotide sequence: TGTGCCAGCAACTCGGGGCCCAGCACAGATACGCAGTATTTT.

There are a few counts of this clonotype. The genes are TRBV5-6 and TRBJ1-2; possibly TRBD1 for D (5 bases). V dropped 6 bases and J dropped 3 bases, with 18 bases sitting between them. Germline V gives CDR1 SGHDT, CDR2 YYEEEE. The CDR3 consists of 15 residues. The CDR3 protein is CASKLRGRWDYGYTF. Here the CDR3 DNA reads TGTGCCAGCAAACTCCGGGGCCGGTGGGACTATGGCTACACCTTC.

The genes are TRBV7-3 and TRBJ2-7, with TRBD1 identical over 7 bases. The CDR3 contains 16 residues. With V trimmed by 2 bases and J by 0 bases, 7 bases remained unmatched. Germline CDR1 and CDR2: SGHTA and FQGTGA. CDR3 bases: TGTGCCAGCAGCTTATTAAACAGGGGTCCCTCCTACGAGCAGTACTTC. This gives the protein CASSLLNRGPSYEQYF.

CDR3 residues: CASSLLEQDTQYF. The CDR3, as DNA: TGTGCCAGCAGTTTACTGGAGCAGGATACGCAGTATTTT. This sequence joins TRBV12-3 or TRBV12-4 and TRBJ2-3; D ambiguous. This CDR3 has 13 amino acids. V gave up 2 bases and J gave up 6 bases, with 9 bases separating them.

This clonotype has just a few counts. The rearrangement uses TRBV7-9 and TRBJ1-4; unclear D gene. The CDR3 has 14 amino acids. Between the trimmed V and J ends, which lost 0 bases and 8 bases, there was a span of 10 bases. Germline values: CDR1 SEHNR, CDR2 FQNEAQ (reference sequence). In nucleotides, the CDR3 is TGTGCCAGCAGCTTAGCAGAGGTTGACGAAAAACTGTTTTTT. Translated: CASSLAEVDEKLFF.

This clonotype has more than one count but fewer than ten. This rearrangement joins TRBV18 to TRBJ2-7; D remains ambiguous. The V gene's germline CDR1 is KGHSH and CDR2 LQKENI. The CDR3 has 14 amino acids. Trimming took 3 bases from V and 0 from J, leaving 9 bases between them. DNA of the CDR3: TGTGCCAGCTCACCGGGATCCTACTCCTACGAGCAGTACTTC. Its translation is CASSPGSYSYEQYF.

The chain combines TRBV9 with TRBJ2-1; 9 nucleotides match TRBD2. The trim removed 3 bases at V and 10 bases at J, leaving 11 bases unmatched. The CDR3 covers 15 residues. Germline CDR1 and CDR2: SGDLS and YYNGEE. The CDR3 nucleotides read TGTGCCAGCAGCGACGTAGCGGGGGCCCCAAGGGAGCAGTTCTTC. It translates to CASSDVAGAPREQFF.

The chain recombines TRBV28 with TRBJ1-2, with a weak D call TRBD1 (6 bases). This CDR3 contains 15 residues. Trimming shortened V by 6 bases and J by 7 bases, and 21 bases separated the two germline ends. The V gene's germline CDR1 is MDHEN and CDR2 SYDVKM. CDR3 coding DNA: TGTGCCAGCAGACTCCTCCGGGACACATACAGTGGCTACACCTTC. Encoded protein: CASRLLRDTYSGYTF.

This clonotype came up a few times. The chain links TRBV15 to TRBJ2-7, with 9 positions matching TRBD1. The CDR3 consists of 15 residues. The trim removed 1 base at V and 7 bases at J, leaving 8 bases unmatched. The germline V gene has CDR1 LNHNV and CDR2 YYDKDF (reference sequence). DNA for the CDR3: TGTGCCACCAGCAGAGGGGGGACAGGGTTAGGGGAGCAGTACTTC. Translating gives CATSRGGTGLGEQYF.

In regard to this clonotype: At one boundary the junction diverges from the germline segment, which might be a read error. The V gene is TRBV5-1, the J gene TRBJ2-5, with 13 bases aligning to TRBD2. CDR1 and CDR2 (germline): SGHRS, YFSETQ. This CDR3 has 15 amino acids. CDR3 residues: CASSSGTSGVETKYF. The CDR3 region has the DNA TGCGCCAGCAGCTCAGGGACTAGCGGGGTAGAGACCAAGTACTTC.

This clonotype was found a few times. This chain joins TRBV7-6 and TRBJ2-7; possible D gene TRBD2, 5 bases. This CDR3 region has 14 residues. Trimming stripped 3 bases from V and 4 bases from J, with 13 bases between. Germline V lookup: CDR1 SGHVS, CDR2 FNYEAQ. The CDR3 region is CASSFGRDLYEQYF. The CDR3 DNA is TGTGCCAGCAGCTTCGGTCGGGATTTATACGAGCAGTACTTC.